These T cell receptor beta chains were read from a single sample in a study of blood T cells in healthy people across ages. TCRdb used MiXCR to reprocess the 5' RACE reads, holding one entry per CDR3 protein. The data contain around 970,000 distinct CDR3 sequences, 45% to 60% of them seen just once; the ten biggest clones take up about 20%. Sequencing was done on a sample of blood. All receptors come from a woman aged 55 to 70 in good health. Each CDR3 is given with its conserved first and last residue. A D gene is named only where the DNA matches it firmly. Size tells how often a clone was seen (once, few, many) or the class of an expanded clone, and some rows leave it out.

D	J	size	V	CDR3	DNA
.	TRBJ2-7	.	TRBV11-2	CASSSYPTAKLEPYVEQYF	TGTGCCAGCAGCTCTTATCCTACAGCTAAACTAGAGCCATATGTCGAGCAGTACTTC
.	TRBJ2-7	many	TRBV24-1	CATSDHSYEQYF	TGTGCCACCAGTGATCACTCCTACGAGCAGTACTTC
.	TRBJ2-1	.	TRBV20-1	CSARRGSDEQFF	TGCAGTGCTAGAAGAGGGAGCGATGAGCAGTTCTTC
.	TRBJ2-1	.	TRBV11-2	CASTVRIFDEQFF	TGTGCCAGCACCGTGAGGATTTTTGATGAGCAGTTCTTC
TRBD1	TRBJ2-7	.	TRBV7-9	CASSQTGQDSYEQYF	TGTGCCAGCAGCCAAACCGGACAGGACTCCTACGAGCAGTACTTC
TRBD2	TRBJ2-5	.	TRBV3-1	CASSQDPGGSFGETQYF	TGTGCCAGCAGCCAAGATCCTGGCGGGAGCTTTGGAGAGACCCAGTACTTC
TRBD2	TRBJ2-7	.	TRBV29-1	CSVEEPTSGGYYEQYF	TGCAGCGTTGAAGAACCAACTAGCGGGGGTTACTACGAGCAGTACTTC
.	TRBJ2-7	.	TRBV11-2	CASSSRRDVEQYF	TGTGCCAGCAGCTCCCGAAGGGATGTCGAGCAGTACTTC
TRBD2	TRBJ2-7	.	TRBV20-1	CSASPGLAGEWDYEQYF	TGCAGTGCTAGTCCCGGACTAGCGGGAGAATGGGACTACGAGCAGTACTTC
.	TRBJ1-5	.	TRBV5-1	CASSGDRRNQPQHF	TGCGCCAGCAGCGGCGACAGGAGAAATCAGCCCCAGCATTTT
.	TRBJ2-6	few	TRBV3-1	CASSQARDGANVLTF	TGTGCCAGCAGCCAAGCTAGGGACGGGGCCAACGTCCTGACTTTC
.	TRBJ2-4	.	TRBV12-3/TRBV12-4	CASQGGHIDIQYF	TGTGCCAGCCAGGGGGGGCATATTGACATTCAGTACTTC
TRBD2	TRBJ2-4	.	TRBV5-4	CASSLGLAGEADIQYF	TGTGCCAGCAGCTTGGGACTAGCGGGAGAGGCGGACATTCAGTACTTC
TRBD1	TRBJ2-7	once	TRBV28	CASSPGQGFSWQYF	TGTGCCAGCAGTCCGGGACAGGGTTTTTCGTGGCAGTACTTC
.	TRBJ2-1	many	TRBV29-1	CSVGRDVYNEQFF	TGCAGCGTTGGGCGGGATGTGTACAATGAGCAGTTCTTC
TRBD1	TRBJ2-7	.	TRBV4-1	CASSHAGTEAYEQYF	TGCGCCAGCAGCCATGCCGGGACAGAAGCCTACGAGCAGTACTTC
.	TRBJ2-7	once	TRBV7-6	CAGSSQTYEQYF	TGTGCCGGCAGCTCTCAAACCTACGAGCAGTACTTC
.	TRBJ1-2	.	TRBV4-1	CASSQGLGPYGYTF	TGCGCCAGCAGCCAAGGATTAGGGCCCTATGGCTACACCTTC
TRBD1	TRBJ2-7	.	TRBV11-2	CASSSRDRISYEQYF	TGTGCCAGCAGCTCCCGGGACAGGATCTCCTACGAGCAGTACTTC
TRBD2	TRBJ2-7	.	TRBV20-1	CSATGLAGGYEQYF	TGCAGTGCCACGGGACTAGCGGGAGGGTACGAGCAGTACTTC
.	TRBJ2-7	.	TRBV6-6	CASSYGGRYEQYF	TGTGCCAGCAGTTACGGGGGGCGGTACGAGCAGTACTTC
.	TRBJ2-3	few	TRBV29-1	CSVEGKPGTQYF	TGCAGCGTTGAAGGCAAACCCGGTACGCAGTATTTT
.	TRBJ1-2	.	TRBV28	CASSFFYGYTF	TGTGCCAGCAGTTTTTTCTATGGCTACACCTTC
TRBD2	TRBJ2-1	.	TRBV3-1	CASSPVAGVGFF	TGTGCCAGCAGCCCCGTAGCGGGAGTTGGGTTCTTC
.	TRBJ2-1	.	TRBV6-2/TRBV6-3	CASSYPYFRSYNEQFF	TGTGCCAGCAGTTACCCCTACTTCCGCTCCTACAATGAGCAGTTCTTC
TRBD2	TRBJ2-3	few	TRBV15	CATSRDSGPTSGRPGADTQYF	TGTGCCACCAGCAGAGATTCTGGGCCGACTAGCGGGAGGCCAGGGGCAGATACGCAGTATTTT
.	TRBJ2-3	once	TRBV20-1	CSARDWDGSSTDTQYF	TGCAGTGCTAGAGACTGGGACGGGAGTAGCACAGATACGCAGTATTTT
.	TRBJ2-4	.	TRBV6-5	CASSKNGDIQYF	TGTGCCAGCAGTAAGAACGGGGACATTCAGTACTTC
.	TRBJ2-7	few	TRBV29-1	CSVIREGGEQYF	TGCAGCGTTATCAGGGAGGGGGGCGAGCAGTACTTC
TRBD2	TRBJ2-3	.	TRBV7-3	CASSRSGSGGTQYF	TGTGCCAGCAGCCGGAGCGGGAGCGGAGGTACGCAGTATTTT
TRBD2	TRBJ2-3	few	TRBV7-3	CASSLVLAGVGTDTQYF	TGTGCCAGCAGCTTAGTGCTAGCGGGAGTTGGTACAGATACGCAGTATTTT
.	TRBJ1-5	few	TRBV15	CATSRDNVRGQPQHF	TGTGCCACCAGCAGAGATAATGTGCGGGGACAGCCCCAGCATTTT
.	TRBJ2-1	.	TRBV20-1	CSAEDGRAYNEQFF	TGCAGTGCCGAAGACGGGCGGGCCTACAATGAGCAGTTCTTC
.	TRBJ2-1	few	TRBV20-1	CSAIRENEQFF	TGCAGTGCTATTAGAGAGAATGAGCAGTTCTTC
.	TRBJ2-3	.	TRBV12-5	CASARRGEGTSTDTQYF	TGTGCTAGTGCGAGGCGGGGAGAGGGTACTAGCACAGATACGCAGTATTTT
.	TRBJ2-7	.	TRBV9	CASSVHYEQYF	TGTGCCAGCAGCGTACATTACGAGCAGTACTTC
.	TRBJ2-7	few	TRBV2	CASSETAKTGGSYEQYF	TGTGCCAGCAGTGAAACAGCAAAAACGGGTGGCTCCTACGAGCAGTACTTC
TRBD2	TRBJ2-1	.	TRBV7-2	CASSLVGAGVLDNEQFF	TGTGCCAGCAGCTTAGTTGGAGCGGGAGTGTTGGACAATGAGCAGTTCTTC
.	TRBJ2-5	.	TRBV25-1	CASSEAGSRAGETQYF	TGTGCCAGCAGTGAGGCGGGTAGTCGCGCGGGAGAGACCCAGTACTTC
.	TRBJ2-5	.	TRBV5-1	CASSSGTIGNEQYF	TGCGCCAGCAGCTCCGGGACCATAGGCAATGAGCAGTACTTC